This T cell receptor beta chain was documented in a study of T cell responses to AZD1222 COVID-19 vaccine (dated by TCRdb to the early 2020s). At the level of the whole study: TCR sequencing was performed for roughly 250 trial participants, of whom about 200 were given two doses of AZD1222 and around 26 were given two doses of MenACWY control vaccine. Trial participants were enrolled by age into subgroups of 18-55, 56-69 and 70-plus years, and about 150, 27 and 61 TCR-sequenced participants, respectively, were included in these subgroups. General study outcomes and caveats: In the small 56-69-year group, the increase in depth fell short of significance, most likely because of low power. Most participants were white British and females outnumbered males, and the authors suggested that clonal diversity may have been underestimated. Because no day 14 peak-response samples were available, repertoires were characterized only after the peak T cell response. Nearly half of unique spike-specific TCRs reportedly recognized epitopes outside regions mutated in the B.1.351 and B.1.1.7 variants. Vaccine-associated CD4 TCRs spanned the whole spike protein, with dominant responses in regions 160-218 and 743-854. Conclusions about previously exposed vaccinees are limited, since just a handful of AZD1222 recipients were seropositive for SARS-CoV-2 at baseline. After two AZD1222 doses, both the breadth and the depth of spike-specific TCRs were significantly higher than at day 0 and than in MenACWY recipients.

The CDR3 regions of human TCRbeta chains were analyzed by immunosequencing. In the authors' own workflow: TCRs in the repertoires were matched against a reference library of SARS-CoV-2-specific TCRs that had been generated with the MIRA antigen-specificity platform. Breadth was defined as the fraction of unique TCRs that were SARS-CoV-2-associated, and depth was defined as the fraction of total T cells that were SARS-CoV-2-associated. Each spike-specific TCR was assigned to its reactive spike region and to a CD4 or CD8 class using the MIRA data. Log10-transformed breadth and depth values were compared by one-way ANOVA with Sidak's multiple comparisons tests. Here the immuneACCESS table is served through TCRdb, limited to in-frame sequences with V and J called. Missing clones are a known gap in these copies; in checked studies unresolved V genes cover under half, and the rest lacks a known reason. V, J and clone size are those of that table, while D and trimming were read from the DNA. The sample data list roughly 54,000 clones, and 89% of these were observed just once. The ten top clones hold about 14% of the sample.

Relative to germline, V is 2 bases shorter and J is 2 bases shorter, with 9 bases between their ends. Including cysteine and phenylalanine, the CDR3 has 14 amino acids. The entry retains the CDR3 DNA only, 42 bases that are in frame from base 1. Based on the germline V gene, the CDR1 and CDR2 sequences are SGHAT and FQNNGV. On this clone itself: The specificity of this receptor is unknown. Base qualities are not recorded, but no much larger clone differs from it by a single base.

The sample's time point label is to be understood as: about 28 days (+/-7) after the second vaccine dose. AZD1222 recipients with second doses at about 4 weeks or about 12 weeks were pooled, because spike-specific TCR depth and breadth did not differ between schedules. The vaccinee samples were drawn from two UK trials, COV001 and COV002, one of which was a single-blind randomized controlled phase 2/3 trial testing AZD1222 (ChAdOx1 nCoV-19) in healthy adults. For TCRbeta chain sequencing, PBMC samples were collected from trial participants at day 0 and at day 28 after the second dose. The V gene is TRBV11-2 and the J gene is TRBJ1-2; confidence is insufficient to name the D gene. The TCR originated in an adult who received the AZD1222 COVID-19 vaccine. Sequenced material: peripheral blood, taken 28 days after the second AZD1222 dose. The encoded CDR3 is CASSLPTVNYGYTF. The DNA sequence reads TGTGCCAGCAGCTTACCGACCGTAAACTATGGCTACACCTTC.